This entry lists 13 T cell receptor beta chains sequenced from one sample in a study of T cells in Graves' hyperthyroidism and ophthalmopathy. RNA transcripts yielded amplified TCR beta CDR3 regions. The primer set for the first-round RT-PCR of the TCR CDR3 was HTBI. A single record per CDR3 protein comes from TCRdb applying MiXCR to the multiplex PCR reads. This sample carries approximately 870,000 distinct CDR3 sequences, 38% of them seen once, and the ten largest clones take about 9%. Sequencing was performed on blood. Every receptor here comes from a man between 18 and 29 years old with Graves' hyperthyroidism.

Regarding this clonotype: One junction end does not reproduce the germline sequence, and a read error may be involved. This chain links TRBV10-2 with TRBJ2-2, with D perhaps given as TRBD1 or TRBD2 (5 bases each). From germline, CDR1 is WSHSY and CDR2 SAAADI. This CDR3 is built from 18 residues. The CDR3 DNA reads as TGTGCCAGCAGCCAAGATGTAGGACCGGGACCTAACACCGGGGAGCTGTTTTTT. As protein: CASSQDVGPGPNTGELFF.

This clonotype appeared many times. This chain connects TRBV20-1 to TRBJ2-5; no definite D call. Looked up from germline, CDR1 is DFQATT and CDR2 is SNEGSKA (reference sequence). The CDR3 sequence is 10 residues long. V lost 3 bases, J lost 5 bases, and 4 bases lay in between. The CDR3 nucleotides read TGCAGTGCTAGGGCCGAGACCCAGTACTTC. Translating gives CSARAETQYF.

The J gene is TRBJ2-7, the V gene TRBV9; TRBD1 agrees at 9 bases. Germline lookup yields CDR1 SGDLS and CDR2 YYNGEE. The CDR3 has 16 residues. V lost 4 bases and J lost 5; bases outside the gene matches: 13. The CDR3, as DNA: TGTGCCAGCAGCTCCCACCCAGGACAGGGGAGCGACGAGCAGTACTTC. Protein sequence: CASSSHPGQGSDEQYF. Looking up the rest from reference TRBV9 and TRBJ2-7 gives the full variable domain: DSGVTQTPKHLITATGQRVTLRCSPRSGDLSVYWYQQSLDQGLQFLIQYYNGEERAKGNILERFSAQQFPDLHSELNLSSLELGDSALYFCASSSHPGQGSDEQYFGPGTRLTVT.

The chain carries TRBV12-3 or TRBV12-4 and TRBJ1-1; D perhaps matches TRBD1 (6 bases). This CDR3 comprises 15 residues. V gave up 6 bases and J gave up 2 bases, with 16 bases separating them. Here the CDR3 reads CASSLTTGKNTEAFF. As DNA, the CDR3 is TGTGCCAGCAGCCTAACTACAGGGAAAAACACTGAAGCTTTCTTT.

The chain employs TRBV5-1 and TRBJ1-6; 7 bases line up with TRBD1. The CDR3 contains 14 residues. Germline trimming cut 1 base from V and 7 bases from J; bases unmatched to any gene: 2. Looked up from germline, CDR1 is SGHRS and CDR2 is YFSETQ. In DNA form, the CDR3 reads TGCGCCAGCAGCTTGTCGACAGGGAATTCACCCCTCCACTTT. It translates to CASSLSTGNSPLHF.

The rearrangement joins TRBV19 to TRBJ2-2; unclear D gene. Per germline, CDR1 LNHDA and CDR2 SQIVND (reference sequence). The CDR3 sequence is 14 residues long. V was trimmed by 7 bases and J by 9 bases, leaving 18 bases between them. The CDR3 protein is CASTRQTGSRELFF. The CDR3 DNA is TGTGCCAGTACCCGCCAAACCGGTTCCCGGGAGCTGTTTTTT. Together with reference TRBV19 and TRBJ2-2, the CDR3 gives the full variable domain: DGGITQSPKYLFRKEGQNVTLSCEQNLNHDAMYWYRQDPGQGLRLIYYSQIVNDFQKGDIAEGYSVSREKKESFPLTVTSAQKNPTAFYLCASTRQTGSRELFFGEGSRLTVL.

This clonotype occurred many times. The chain combines TRBV20-1 with TRBJ2-7; 7 nucleotides align to TRBD2. The CDR3 is made up of 10 amino acids. CDR1 is DFQATT and CDR2 is SNEGSKA in the germline V gene (reference sequence). The CDR3 sequence: CSMGRAQQYF. CDR3 nucleotide sequence: TGCAGCATGGGGAGGGCCCAGCAGTACTTC.

The chain joins TRBV12-3 or TRBV12-4 to TRBJ1-5; D not resolved. The CDR3 extends over 13 amino acids. The V end lost 3 bases, the J end lost 4 bases, and 7 bases lay between the germline ends. As DNA, the CDR3 is TGTGCCAGCAGTTTGCTGGTAAATCAGCCCCAGCATTTT. This gives the protein CASSLLVNQPQHF.

This chain connects TRBV7-2 to TRBJ2-7; D perhaps matches TRBD1 (5 bases). This CDR3 has 14 residues. Germline lookup yields CDR1 SGHTA and CDR2 FQGNSA. V lost 5 bases to trimming and J lost 2 bases, with 13 bases between them. The CDR3 DNA follows: TGTGCCAGCAGCCCCCAGGGAAGTACCTACGAGCAGTACTTC. Its protein product is CASSPQGSTYEQYF.

The rearrangement links TRBV11-2 to TRBJ2-5, with D perhaps matching TRBD2 (6 bases). CDR1 is SGHAT, CDR2 FQNNGV, per germline. V was shortened by 3 bases and J by 10 bases, with 21 bases between the two germline ends. The CDR3 runs 15 residues. The CDR3 protein is CASSLGDYHLGGQYF. DNA of the CDR3: TGTGCCAGCAGCTTGGGAGACTACCACCTGGGGGGCCAGTACTTC.

This clonotype showed up many times. The chain has TRBV29-1 and TRBJ2-5; D not certain. The CDR3 extends over 15 amino acids. Trimming removed 1 base at V and 2 bases at J, with 14 bases between. Germline CDR1 SQVTM, CDR2 ANQGSEA. CDR3 sequence: CSVEGLMVRQETQYF. CDR3 nucleotide sequence: TGCAGCGTTGAAGGTTTAATGGTGCGGCAAGAGACCCAGTACTTC. Supplemented by reference TRBV29-1 and TRBJ2-5, the full variable domain reads SAVISQKPSRDICQRGTSLTIQCQVDSQVTMMFWYRQQPGQSLTLIATANQGSEATYESGFVIDKFPISRPNLTFSTLTVSNMSPEDSSIYLCSVEGLMVRQETQYFGPGTRLLVL.

The rearrangement uses TRBV10-3 and TRBJ2-7, with D uncertain. V was shortened by 10 bases and J by 2 bases, with 21 bases between the two germline ends. Germline V gene lookup returns CDR1 ENHRY and CDR2 SYGVKD. The CDR3 is 15 residues long. DNA for the CDR3: TGTGCCAGCAGCCAAGAACTTGACCGCACCTACGAGCAGTACTTC. Its protein is CASSQELDRTYEQYF.

In this sample, this clonotype turned up many times. The chain joins TRBV6-6 to TRBJ1-1, with TRBD1 identical over 8 bases. In germline, CDR1 is MNHNY, CDR2 SVGAGI (reference sequence). V shed 0 bases and J 3 bases; nucleotides not matched to a gene: 0. The CDR3 extends over 14 amino acids. Here the CDR3 reads CASSYSDRDTEAFF. The CDR3 nucleotides are TGTGCCAGCAGTTACTCGGACAGGGACACTGAAGCTTTCTTT.